The clone carrying this TCR beta chain showed up many times. This sample's time point: before trial treatment. The study gave donors nivolumab, ipilimumab, aspirin, low-dose cyclophosphamide and low-dose radiotherapy. This specimen comes from a study of low-dose radiotherapy and immunotherapy resistance in tumors. Study overall: Ipilimumab 1 mg/kg every six weeks, together with nivolumab 240 mg every two weeks, was given intravenously to patients. Aspirin was taken orally by patients at 300 mg daily for four cycles from cycle 1 day 1.

CDR1 and CDR2 (germline): KGHDR, SFDVKD. The V and J ends lost 4 bases and 10 bases respectively, with 16 bases between them. The CDR3 runs 14 residues. First-strand cDNA used TRAV- and TRBV-specific primers, covering alpha and beta chains. Using a constant-region primer together with a V-primer adapter, TCRs were subjected to 15 to 25 PCR cycles of amplification. TCRdb reanalysed the reads using MiXCR and keeps one entry per CDR3 protein. The table records tens of thousands of distinct CDR3 sequences, roughly a tenth of them present only once. The receptor comes from a male donor with prostate cancer. The rearrangement uses TRBV24-1 and TRBJ2-1; a possible D gene is TRBD2 (7 bases). The sequencing here drew on PBMCs, taken before treatment. CDR3 loop: CATSEIGGEGEQFF. The CDR3 nucleotides read TGTGCCACCAGTGAAATAGGGGGGGAAGGGGAGCAGTTCTTC.